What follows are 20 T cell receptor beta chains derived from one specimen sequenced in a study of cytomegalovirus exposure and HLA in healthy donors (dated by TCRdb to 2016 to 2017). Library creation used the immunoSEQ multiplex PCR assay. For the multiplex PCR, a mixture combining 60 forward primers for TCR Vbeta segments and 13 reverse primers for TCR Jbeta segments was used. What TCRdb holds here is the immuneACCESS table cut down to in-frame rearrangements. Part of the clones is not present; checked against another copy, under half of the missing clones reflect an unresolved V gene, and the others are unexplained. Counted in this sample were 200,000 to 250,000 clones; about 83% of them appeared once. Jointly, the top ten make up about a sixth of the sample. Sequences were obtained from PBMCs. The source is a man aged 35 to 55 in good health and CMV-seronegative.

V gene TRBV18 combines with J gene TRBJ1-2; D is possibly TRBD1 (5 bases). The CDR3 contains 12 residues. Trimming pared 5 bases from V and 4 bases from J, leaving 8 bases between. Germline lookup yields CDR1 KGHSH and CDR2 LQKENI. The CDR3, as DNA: TGTGCCAGCTCATCGGACACCTATGGCTACACCTTC. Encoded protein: CASSSDTYGYTF.

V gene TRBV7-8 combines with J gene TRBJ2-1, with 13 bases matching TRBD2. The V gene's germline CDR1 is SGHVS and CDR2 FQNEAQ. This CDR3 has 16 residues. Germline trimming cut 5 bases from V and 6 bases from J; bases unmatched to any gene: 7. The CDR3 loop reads CASSLKLAGGLNEQFF. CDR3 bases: TGTGCCAGCAGCCTAAAACTAGCGGGGGGGCTCAATGAGCAGTTCTTC.

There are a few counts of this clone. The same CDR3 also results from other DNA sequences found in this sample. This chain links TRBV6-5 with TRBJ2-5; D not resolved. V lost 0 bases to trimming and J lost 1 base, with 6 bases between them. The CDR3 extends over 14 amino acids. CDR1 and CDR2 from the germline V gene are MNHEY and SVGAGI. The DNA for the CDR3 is TGTGCCAGCAGTTACTCCGGCGGCCAAGAGACCCAGTACTTC. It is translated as CASSYSGGQETQYF.

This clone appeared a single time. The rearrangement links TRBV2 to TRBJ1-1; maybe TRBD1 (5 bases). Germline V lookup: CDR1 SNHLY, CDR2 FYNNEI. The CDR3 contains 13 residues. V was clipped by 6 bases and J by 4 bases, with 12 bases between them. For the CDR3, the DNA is TGTGCCAGCAGCCCAGTGGGGGGCACTGAAGCTTTCTTT. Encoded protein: CASSPVGGTEAFF.

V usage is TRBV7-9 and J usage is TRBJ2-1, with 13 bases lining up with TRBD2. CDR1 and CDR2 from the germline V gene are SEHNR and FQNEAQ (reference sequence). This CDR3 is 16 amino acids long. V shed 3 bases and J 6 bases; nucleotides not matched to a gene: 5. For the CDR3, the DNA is TGTGCCAGCAGCTTTCGACTAGCGGGGGGTTTCAATGAGCAGTTCTTC. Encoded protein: CASSFRLAGGFNEQFF. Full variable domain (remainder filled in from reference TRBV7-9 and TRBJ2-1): DTGVSQNPRHKITKRGQNVTFRCDPISEHNRLYWYRQTLGQGPEFLTYFQNEAQLEKSRLLSDRFSAERPKGSFSTLEIQRTEQGDSAMYLCASSFRLAGGFNEQFFGPGTRLTVL.

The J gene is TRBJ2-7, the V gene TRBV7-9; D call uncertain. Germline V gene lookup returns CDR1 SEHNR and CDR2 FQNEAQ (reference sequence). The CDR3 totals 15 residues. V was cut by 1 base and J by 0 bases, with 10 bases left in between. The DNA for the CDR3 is TGTGCCAGCAGCTTAGGACTTAGCAGCTCCTACGAGCAGTACTTC. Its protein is CASSLGLSSSYEQYF.

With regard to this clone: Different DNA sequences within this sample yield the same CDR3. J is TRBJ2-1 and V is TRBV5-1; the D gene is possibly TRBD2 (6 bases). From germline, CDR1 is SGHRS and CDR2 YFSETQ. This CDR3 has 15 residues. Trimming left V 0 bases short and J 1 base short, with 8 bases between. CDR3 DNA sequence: TGCGCCAGCAGCTTGGGCGGGGAATCCTACAATGAGCAGTTCTTC. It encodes CASSLGGESYNEQFF.

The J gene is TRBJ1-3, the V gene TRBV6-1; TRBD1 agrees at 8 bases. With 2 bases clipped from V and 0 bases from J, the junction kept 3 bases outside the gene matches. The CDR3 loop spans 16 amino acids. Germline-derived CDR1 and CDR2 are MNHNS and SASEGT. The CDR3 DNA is TGTGCCAGCAGTGAAAGGACAGGGAACTCTGGAAACACCATATATTTT. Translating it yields CASSERTGNSGNTIYF.

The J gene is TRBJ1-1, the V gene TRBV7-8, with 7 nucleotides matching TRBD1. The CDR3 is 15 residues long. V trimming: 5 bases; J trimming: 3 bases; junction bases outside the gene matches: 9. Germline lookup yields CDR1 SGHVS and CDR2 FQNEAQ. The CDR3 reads CASSPRRQGDTEAFF. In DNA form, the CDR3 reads TGTGCCAGCAGCCCTCGTCGACAGGGCGACACTGAAGCTTTCTTT. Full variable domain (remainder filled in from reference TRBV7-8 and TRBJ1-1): GAGVSQSPRYKVAKRGQDVALRCDPISGHVSLFWYQQALGQGPEFLTYFQNEAQLDKSGLPSDRFFAERPEGSVSTLKIQRTQQEDSAVYLCASSPRRQGDTEAFFGQGTRLTVV.

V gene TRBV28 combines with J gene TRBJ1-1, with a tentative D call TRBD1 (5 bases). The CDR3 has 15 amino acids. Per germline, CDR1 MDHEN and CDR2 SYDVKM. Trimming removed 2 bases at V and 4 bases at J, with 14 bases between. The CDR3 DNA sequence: TGTGCCAGCAGTTTAATTGGGGGGGGAGGCACTGAAGCTTTCTTT. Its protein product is CASSLIGGGGTEAFF. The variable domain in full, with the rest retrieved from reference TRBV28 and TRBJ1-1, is DVKVTQSSRYLVKRTGEKVFLECVQDMDHENMFWYRQDPGLGLRLIYFSYDVKMKEKGDIPEGYSVSREKKERFSLILESASTNQTSMYLCASSLIGGGGTEAFFGQGTRLTVV.

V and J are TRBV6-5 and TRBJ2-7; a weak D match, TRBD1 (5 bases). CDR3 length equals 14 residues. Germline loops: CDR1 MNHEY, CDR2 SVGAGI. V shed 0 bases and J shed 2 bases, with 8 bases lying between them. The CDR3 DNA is TGTGCCAGCAGTTACTCGGGCAGGGCCTACGAGCAGTACTTC. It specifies CASSYSGRAYEQYF.

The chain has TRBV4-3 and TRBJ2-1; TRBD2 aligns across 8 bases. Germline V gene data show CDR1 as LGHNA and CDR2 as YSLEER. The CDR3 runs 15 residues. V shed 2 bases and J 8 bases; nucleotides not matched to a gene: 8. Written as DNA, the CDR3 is TGCGCCAGCAGCCAATCGAGACTAGCGTCCTATGAGCAGTTCTTC. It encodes CASSQSRLASYEQFF.

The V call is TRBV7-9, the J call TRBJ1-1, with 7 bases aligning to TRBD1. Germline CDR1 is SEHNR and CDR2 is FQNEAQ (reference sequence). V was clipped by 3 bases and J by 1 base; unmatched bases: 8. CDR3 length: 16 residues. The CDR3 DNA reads TGTGCCAGCAGCTTTGTCCCAGGGGGAGCGAACACTGAAGCTTTCTTT. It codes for CASSFVPGGANTEAFF.

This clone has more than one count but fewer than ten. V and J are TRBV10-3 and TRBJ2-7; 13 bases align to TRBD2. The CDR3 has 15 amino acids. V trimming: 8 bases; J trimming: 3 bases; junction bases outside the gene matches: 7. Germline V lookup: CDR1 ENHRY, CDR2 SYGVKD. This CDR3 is CAISWGLAGFYEQYF. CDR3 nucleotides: TGTGCCATCTCCTGGGGACTAGCGGGATTCTACGAGCAGTACTTC.

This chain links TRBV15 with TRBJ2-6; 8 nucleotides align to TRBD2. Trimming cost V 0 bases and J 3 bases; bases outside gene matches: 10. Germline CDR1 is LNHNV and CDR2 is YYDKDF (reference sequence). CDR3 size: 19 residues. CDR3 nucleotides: TGTGCCACCAGCAGAGAGCGGGATACCGGGAGGGGTGGGGCCAACGTCCTGACTTTC. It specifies CATSRERDTGRGGANVLTF. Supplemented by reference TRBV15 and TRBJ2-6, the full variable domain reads DAMVIQNPRYQVTQFGKPVTLSCSQTLNHNVMYWYQQKSSQAPKLLFHYYDKDFNNEADTPDNFQSRRPNTSFCFLDIRSPGLGDTAMYLCATSRERDTGRGGANVLTFGAGSRLTVL.

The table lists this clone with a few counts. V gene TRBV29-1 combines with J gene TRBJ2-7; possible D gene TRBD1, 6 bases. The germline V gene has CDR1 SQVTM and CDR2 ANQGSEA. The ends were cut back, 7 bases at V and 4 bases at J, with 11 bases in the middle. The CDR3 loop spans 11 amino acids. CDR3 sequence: CSATDRYEQYF. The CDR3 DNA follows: TGCAGCGCAACGGACAGATACGAGCAGTACTTC.

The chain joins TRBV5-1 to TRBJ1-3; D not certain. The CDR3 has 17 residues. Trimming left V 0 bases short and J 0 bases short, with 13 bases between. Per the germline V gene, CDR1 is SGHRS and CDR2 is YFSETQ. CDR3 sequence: CASSLDPPGSSGNTIYF. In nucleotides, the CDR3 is TGCGCCAGCAGCTTGGACCCGCCGGGTTCCTCTGGAAACACCATATATTTT.

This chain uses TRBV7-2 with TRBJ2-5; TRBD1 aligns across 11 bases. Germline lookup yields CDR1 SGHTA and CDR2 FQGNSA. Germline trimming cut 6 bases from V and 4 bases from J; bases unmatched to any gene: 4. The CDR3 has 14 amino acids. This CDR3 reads CASSPGTGGETQYF. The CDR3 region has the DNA TGTGCCAGCAGTCCGGGGACAGGGGGAGAGACCCAGTACTTC.

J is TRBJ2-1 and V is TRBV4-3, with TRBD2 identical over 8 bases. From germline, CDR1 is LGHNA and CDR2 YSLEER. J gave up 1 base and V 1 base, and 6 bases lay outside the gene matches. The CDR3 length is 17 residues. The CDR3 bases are TGCGCCAGCAGCCAAGCCCATCTAGCGGGTTCCTACAATGAGCAGTTCTTC. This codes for CASSQAHLAGSYNEQFF.

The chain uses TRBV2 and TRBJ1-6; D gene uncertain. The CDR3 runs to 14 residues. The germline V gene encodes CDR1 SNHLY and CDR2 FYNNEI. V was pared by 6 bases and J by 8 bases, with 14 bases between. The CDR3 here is CASRWGATDSPLHF. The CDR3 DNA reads TGTGCCAGCAGGTGGGGAGCTACTGATTCACCCCTCCACTTT.